This entry lists 2 T cell receptor beta chains sequenced from one sample in a study of T cell responses to AZD1222 COVID-19 vaccine. The assay was immunoSEQ multiplex PCR, and TCRdb's table has in-frame clones only and misses some. The sample lists approximately 120,000 clones, 93% occurring once. The source material was peripheral blood, sampled on day 0 of AZD1222 vaccination. These TCRs come from an adult in good health.

CDR3 in amino acids: CASSPAPEGNIQYF. The CDR3 DNA is TGTGCCAGCAGCCCCGCTCCGGAAGGGAACATTCAGTACTTC. The rearrangement uses TRBV2 and TRBJ2-4; D unclear. CDR1 is SNHLY and CDR2 is FYNNEI in the germline V gene. The CDR3 has 14 residues. Between the trimmed V and J ends, which lost 6 bases and 7 bases, there was a span of 16 bases.

The chain couples TRBV5-5 to TRBJ1-2; D ambiguous. Germline CDR1 SGHKS, CDR2 YYEKEE (reference sequence). The germline V and J ends were trimmed by 0 bases and 4 bases, with 19 bases remaining between them. The CDR3 has 17 amino acids. The chain's CDR3 is CASSLGPDLLTPYGYTF. The CDR3 region has the DNA TGTGCCAGCAGCTTGGGCCCTGACCTCCTAACTCCCTATGGCTACACCTTC.